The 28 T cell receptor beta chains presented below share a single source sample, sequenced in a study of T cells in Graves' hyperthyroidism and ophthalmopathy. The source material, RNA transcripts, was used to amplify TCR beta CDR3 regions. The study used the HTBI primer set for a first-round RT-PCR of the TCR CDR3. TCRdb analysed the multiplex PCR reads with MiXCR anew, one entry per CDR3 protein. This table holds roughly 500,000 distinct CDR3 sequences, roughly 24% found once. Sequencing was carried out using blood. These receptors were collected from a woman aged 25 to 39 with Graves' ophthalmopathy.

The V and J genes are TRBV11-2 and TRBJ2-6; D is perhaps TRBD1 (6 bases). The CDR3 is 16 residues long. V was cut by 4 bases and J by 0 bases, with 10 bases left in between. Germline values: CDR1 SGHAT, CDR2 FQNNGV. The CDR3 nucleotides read TGTGCCAGCAGCTCCGACAGGCCCTCTGGGGCCAACGTCCTGACTTTC. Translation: CASSSDRPSGANVLTF.

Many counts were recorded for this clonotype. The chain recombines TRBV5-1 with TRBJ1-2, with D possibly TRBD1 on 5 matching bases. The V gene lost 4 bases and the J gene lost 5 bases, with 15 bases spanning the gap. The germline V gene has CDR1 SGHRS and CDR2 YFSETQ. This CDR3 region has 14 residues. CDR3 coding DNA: TGCGCCAGCAGCGGAACCGGGACGCTTTATGGCTACACCTTC. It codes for CASSGTGTLYGYTF.

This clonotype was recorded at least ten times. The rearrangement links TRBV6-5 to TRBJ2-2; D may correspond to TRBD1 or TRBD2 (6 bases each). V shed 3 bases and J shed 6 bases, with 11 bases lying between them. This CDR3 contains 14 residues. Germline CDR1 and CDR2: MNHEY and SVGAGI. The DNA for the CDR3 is TGTGCCAGCAGTTATGTCGGGGGCTCCGGGGAGCTGTTTTTT. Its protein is CASSYVGGSGELFF.

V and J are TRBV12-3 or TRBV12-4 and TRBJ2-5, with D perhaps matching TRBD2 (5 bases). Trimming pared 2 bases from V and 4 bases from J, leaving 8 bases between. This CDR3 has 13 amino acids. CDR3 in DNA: TGTGCCAGCAGTTTAACTAGAGGAGAGACCCAGTACTTC. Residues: CASSLTRGETQYF.

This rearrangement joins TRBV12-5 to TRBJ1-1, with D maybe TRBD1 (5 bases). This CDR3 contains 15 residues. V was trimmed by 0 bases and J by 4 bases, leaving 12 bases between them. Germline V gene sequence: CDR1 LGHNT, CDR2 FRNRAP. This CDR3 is CASGLVPGTPTEAFF. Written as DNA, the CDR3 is TGTGCTAGTGGTTTGGTACCTGGGACTCCCACTGAAGCTTTCTTT.

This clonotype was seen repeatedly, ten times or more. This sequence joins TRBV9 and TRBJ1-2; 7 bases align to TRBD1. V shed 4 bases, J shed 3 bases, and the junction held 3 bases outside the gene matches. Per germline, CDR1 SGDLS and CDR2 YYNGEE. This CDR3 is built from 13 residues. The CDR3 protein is CASSQGQDYGYTF. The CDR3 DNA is TGTGCCAGCAGCCAAGGACAGGACTATGGCTACACCTTC.

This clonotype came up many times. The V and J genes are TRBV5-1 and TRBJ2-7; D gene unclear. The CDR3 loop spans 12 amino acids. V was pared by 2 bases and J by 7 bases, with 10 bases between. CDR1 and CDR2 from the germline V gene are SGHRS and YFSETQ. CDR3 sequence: CASSFGSVEQYF. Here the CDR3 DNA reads TGCGCCAGCAGCTTCGGGTCAGTGGAGCAGTACTTC.

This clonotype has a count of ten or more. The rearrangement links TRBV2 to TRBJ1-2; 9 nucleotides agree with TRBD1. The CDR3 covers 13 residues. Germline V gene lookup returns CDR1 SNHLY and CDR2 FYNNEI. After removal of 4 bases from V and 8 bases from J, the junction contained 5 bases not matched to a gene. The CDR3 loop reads CASSGGQGSGYTF. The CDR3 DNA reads TGTGCCAGCAGTGGGGGACAGGGTAGCGGCTACACCTTC.

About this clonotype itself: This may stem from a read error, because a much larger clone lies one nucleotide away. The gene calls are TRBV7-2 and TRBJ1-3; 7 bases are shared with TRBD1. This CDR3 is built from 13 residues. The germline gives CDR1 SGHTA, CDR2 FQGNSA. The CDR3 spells CVSRTGQRNTIYF. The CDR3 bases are TGTGTCAGCAGGACGGGACAGCGAAACACCATATATTTT.

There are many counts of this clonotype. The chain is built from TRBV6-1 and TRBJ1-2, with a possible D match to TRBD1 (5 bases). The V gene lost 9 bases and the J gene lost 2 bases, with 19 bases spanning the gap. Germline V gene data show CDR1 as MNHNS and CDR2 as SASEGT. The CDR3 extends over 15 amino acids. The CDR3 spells CASRSGQADNYGYTF. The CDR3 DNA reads TGTGCCAGTCGCAGTGGACAAGCAGACAACTATGGCTACACCTTC.

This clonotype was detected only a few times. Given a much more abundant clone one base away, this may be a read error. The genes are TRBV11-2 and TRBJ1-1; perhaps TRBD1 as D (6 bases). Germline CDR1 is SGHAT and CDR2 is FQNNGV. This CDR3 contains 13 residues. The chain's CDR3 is CASRDLGDTEALF. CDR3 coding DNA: TGTGCCAGCAGGGATTTGGGGGACACTGAAGCTCTCTTT.

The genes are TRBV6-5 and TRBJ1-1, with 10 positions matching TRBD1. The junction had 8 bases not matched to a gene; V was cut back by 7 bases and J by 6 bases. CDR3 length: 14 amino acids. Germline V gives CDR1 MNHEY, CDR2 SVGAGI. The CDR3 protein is CASTFDRGLAEAFF. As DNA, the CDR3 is TGTGCCAGCACTTTCGACAGGGGGCTGGCTGAAGCTTTCTTT.

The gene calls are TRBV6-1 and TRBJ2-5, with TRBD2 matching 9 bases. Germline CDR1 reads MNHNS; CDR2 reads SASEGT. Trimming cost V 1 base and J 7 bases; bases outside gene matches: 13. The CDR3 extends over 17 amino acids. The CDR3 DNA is TGTGCCAGCAGTGAAGGGGGAGAGCGGGGGGACGTGGGGACCCAGTACTTC. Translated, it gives CASSEGGERGDVGTQYF.

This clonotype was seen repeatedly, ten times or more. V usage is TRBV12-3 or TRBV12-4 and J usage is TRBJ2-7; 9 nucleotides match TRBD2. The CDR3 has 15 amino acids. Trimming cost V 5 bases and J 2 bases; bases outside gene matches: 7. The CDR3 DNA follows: TGTGCCAGCAGTCCTCGGACTAGCGATACCTACGAGCAGTACTTC. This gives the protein CASSPRTSDTYEQYF.

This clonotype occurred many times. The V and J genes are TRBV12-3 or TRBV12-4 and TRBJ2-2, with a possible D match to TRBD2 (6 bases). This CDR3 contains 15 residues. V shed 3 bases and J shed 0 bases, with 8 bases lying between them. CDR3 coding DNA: TGTGCCAGCAGTTTGGCGGGATCGAACACCGGGGAGCTGTTTTTT. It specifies CASSLAGSNTGELFF.

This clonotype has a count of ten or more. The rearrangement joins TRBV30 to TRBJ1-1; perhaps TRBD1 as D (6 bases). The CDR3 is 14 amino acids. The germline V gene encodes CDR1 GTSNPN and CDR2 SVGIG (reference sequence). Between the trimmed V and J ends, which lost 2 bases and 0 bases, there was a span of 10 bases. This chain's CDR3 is CAWSPGVLNTEAFF. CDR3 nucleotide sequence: TGTGCCTGGAGTCCAGGGGTCTTGAACACTGAAGCTTTCTTT.

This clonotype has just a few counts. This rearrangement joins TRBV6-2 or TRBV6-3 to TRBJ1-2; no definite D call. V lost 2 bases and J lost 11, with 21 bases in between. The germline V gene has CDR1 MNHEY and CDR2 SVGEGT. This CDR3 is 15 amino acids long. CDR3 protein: CASSYGEGLTMWYTF. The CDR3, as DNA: TGTGCCAGCAGTTACGGGGAGGGATTGACTATGTGGTACACCTTC.

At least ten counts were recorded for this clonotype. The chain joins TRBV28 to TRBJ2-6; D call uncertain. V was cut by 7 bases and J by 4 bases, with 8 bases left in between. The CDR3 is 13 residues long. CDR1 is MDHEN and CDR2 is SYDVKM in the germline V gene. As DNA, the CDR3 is TGTGCCAGCAAGACTTCCGGGGCCAACGTCCTGACTTTC. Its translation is CASKTSGANVLTF. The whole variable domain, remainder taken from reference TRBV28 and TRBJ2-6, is DVKVTQSSRYLVKRTGEKVFLECVQDMDHENMFWYRQDPGLGLRLIYFSYDVKMKEKGDIPEGYSVSREKKERFSLILESASTNQTSMYLCASKTSGANVLTFGAGSRLTVL.

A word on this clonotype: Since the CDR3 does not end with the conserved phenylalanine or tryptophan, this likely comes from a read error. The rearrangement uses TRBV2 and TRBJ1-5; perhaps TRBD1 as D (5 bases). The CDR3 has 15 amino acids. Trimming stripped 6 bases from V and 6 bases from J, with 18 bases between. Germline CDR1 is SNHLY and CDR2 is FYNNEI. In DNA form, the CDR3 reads TGTGCCAGCAGCCTACAGGTAGGAGTCGGTCAGCCCCAGCATTCT. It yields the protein CASSLQVGVGQPQHS.

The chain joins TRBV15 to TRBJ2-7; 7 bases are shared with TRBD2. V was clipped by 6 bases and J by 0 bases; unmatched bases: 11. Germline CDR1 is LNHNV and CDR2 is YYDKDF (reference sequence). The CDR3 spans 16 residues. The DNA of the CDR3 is TGTGCCACCAGTCCTCGGAGCGGGGATTCCTCCTACGAGCAGTACTTC. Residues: CATSPRSGDSSYEQYF.

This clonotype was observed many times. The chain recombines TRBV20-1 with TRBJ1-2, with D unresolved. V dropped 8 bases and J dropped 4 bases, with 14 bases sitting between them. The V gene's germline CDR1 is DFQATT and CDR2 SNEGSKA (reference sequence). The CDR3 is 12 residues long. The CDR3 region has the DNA TGCAGTCTCCTCCCGAACTTCTATGGCTACACCTTC. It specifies CSLLPNFYGYTF.

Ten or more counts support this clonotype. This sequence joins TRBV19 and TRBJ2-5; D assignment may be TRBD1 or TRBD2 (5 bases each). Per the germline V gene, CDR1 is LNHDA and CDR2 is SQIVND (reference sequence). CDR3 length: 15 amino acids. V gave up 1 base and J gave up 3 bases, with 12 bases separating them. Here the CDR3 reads CASSIAWDPEETQYF. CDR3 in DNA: TGTGCCAGTAGTATAGCCTGGGACCCCGAAGAGACCCAGTACTTC.

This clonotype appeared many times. The CDR3 protein is CASSSLGGGAFTGELFF. The CDR3 coding sequence is TGTGCCAGCAGCTCTCTTGGCGGGGGGGCATTCACCGGGGAGCTGTTTTTT. The chain has TRBV7-8 and TRBJ2-2; 9 bases are a match to TRBD2. Unmatched junction bases numbered 10, after V lost 4 bases and J lost 4 bases. The CDR3 contains 17 residues. Per the germline V gene, CDR1 is SGHVS and CDR2 is FQNEAQ.

The chain's CDR3 is CASSDSRAGQRHEQYF. The CDR3 DNA follows: TGTGCCAGCAGCGATTCTCGGGCGGGGCAGCGGCACGAGCAGTACTTC. The chain uses TRBV11-2 and TRBJ2-7; weak D call: TRBD2 (6 bases). The CDR3 covers 16 residues. Germline CDR1 and CDR2: SGHAT and FQNNGV. V lost 5 bases to trimming and J lost 5 bases, with 22 bases between them.

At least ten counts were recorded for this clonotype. The DNA for the CDR3 is TGTGCCACCAGCAGAGATATCCAGGCATGGGGTCTCGATGGCTACACCTTC. Protein product: CATSRDIQAWGLDGYTF. V gene TRBV15 combines with J gene TRBJ1-2; unclear D gene. Germline V CDR1 and CDR2: LNHNV, YYDKDF (reference sequence). The CDR3 contains 17 residues. V was shortened by 0 bases and J by 6 bases, with 20 bases between the two germline ends.

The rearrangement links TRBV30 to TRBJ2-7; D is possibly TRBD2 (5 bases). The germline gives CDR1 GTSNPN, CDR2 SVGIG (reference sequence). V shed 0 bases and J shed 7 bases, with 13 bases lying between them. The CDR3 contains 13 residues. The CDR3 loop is CAWSVVEGLEQYF. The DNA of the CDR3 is TGTGCCTGGAGTGTGGTTGAGGGCTTAGAGCAGTACTTC.

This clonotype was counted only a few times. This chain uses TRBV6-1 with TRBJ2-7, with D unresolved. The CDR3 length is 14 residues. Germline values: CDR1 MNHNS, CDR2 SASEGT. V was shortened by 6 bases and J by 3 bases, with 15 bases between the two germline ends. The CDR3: CASREHDSNYEQYF. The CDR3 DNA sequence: TGTGCCAGCAGAGAACACGACTCTAACTACGAGCAGTACTTC.

The CDR3 DNA sequence: TGTGCCAGCAGTTTAAAGAGGAAAGAGACCCAGTACTTC. It translates to CASSLKRKETQYF. The chain is built from TRBV28 and TRBJ2-5, with no clear D. V lost 2 bases and J 3 bases, leaving 7 bases between the germline ends. Looked up from germline, CDR1 is MDHEN and CDR2 is SYDVKM. The CDR3 loop spans 13 amino acids.